This TCR beta chain emerged from a study of control samples from healthy donors and cancer patients. This table comes from immunoSEQ multiplex PCR, and its TCRdb copy is limited to in-frame clones, with some not included. The sample has 400,000 to 450,000 clones, roughly 90% seen once; the top ten hold 5% to 7%. Trimming removed 1 base at V and 9 bases at J, with 19 bases between. This CDR3 has 16 amino acids. The V gene's germline CDR1 is SGHNT and CDR2 YENEEA. This chain uses TRBV11-3 with TRBJ2-1, with D hard to call. The sequence was obtained from a middle-aged man with head and neck cancer. Specimen: PBMCs. This chain's CDR3 is CASSLGPGWANSEQFF. The CDR3 DNA is TGTGCCAGCAGCTTAGGACCCGGGTGGGCCAACAGTGAGCAGTTCTTC.